This TCR beta chain stems from a study of blood T cell repertoires in COVID-19. Study-level information: Both acute and convalescent COVID-19 samples were obtained from the United States, Italy and Spain. Sources were T cells, B-cell-depleted T cells, or PBMCs; the material itself was cDNA or gDNA.

Trimming took 5 bases from V and 8 from J, leaving 19 bases between them. The CDR3 totals 15 residues. Germline lookup yields CDR1 SGHTA and CDR2 FQGNSA. Generated by immunoSEQ multiplex PCR, the TCRdb table keeps only in-frame clones and is missing some. Among approximately 330,000 clones listed, roughly 90% were seen once. The sequenced sample was peripheral blood. The gene calls are TRBV7-2 and TRBJ2-1, with a tentative D call TRBD2 (6 bases). The receptor comes from a man aged 30-40 years with COVID-19, enrolled during active disease. CDR3 DNA sequence: TGTGCCAGCAGCCAGGCGGGGTCAGGTCCCCATGAGCAGTTCTTC. This encodes CASSQAGSGPHEQFF.